These 23 T cell receptor beta chains share one sample of origin, sequenced in a study of blood T cell repertoires in COVID-19. The data were produced by immunoSEQ multiplex PCR, yet TCRdb's version contains in-frame clones alone and is incomplete. The table records 200,000 to 300,000 clones, over 80% of them present only once. The sequencing input was peripheral blood. The receptors derive from a man aged 40-55 years with acute or convalescent COVID-19.

The chain has TRBV27 and TRBJ2-7; possibly TRBD2 for D (6 bases). The CDR3 sequence is 15 residues long. CDR1 is MNHEY, CDR2 SMNVEV, per germline (reference sequence). With 4 bases removed from V and 7 bases from J, the gap between germline ends came to 20 bases. CDR3 sequence: CASSSYETRGREQYF. The CDR3 DNA follows: TGTGCCAGCAGTTCTTACGAAACGAGAGGGAGGGAGCAGTACTTC.

The chain links TRBV9 to TRBJ2-1, with D perhaps matching TRBD1 (6 bases). V lost 3 bases and J 3 bases, leaving 7 bases between the germline ends. CDR3 length equals 13 residues. Germline assignment: CDR1 SGDLS and CDR2 YYNGEE. DNA for the CDR3: TGTGCCAGCAGCGAGGACAGCTACAATGAGCAGTTCTTC. It is translated as CASSEDSYNEQFF.

The DNA for the CDR3 is TGTGCCAGCAGCTTGCCGGGACAGGGAGGTCAGCCCCAGCATTTT. Its translation is CASSLPGQGGQPQHF. This chain joins TRBV7-2 and TRBJ1-5; 9 nucleotides match TRBD1. Germline V gene sequence: CDR1 SGHTA, CDR2 FQGNSA. V lost 3 bases to trimming and J lost 6 bases; unmatched junction nucleotides: 6. This CDR3 region has 15 residues.

V and J are TRBV5-4 and TRBJ1-6; a weak D match, TRBD1 (5 bases). In germline, CDR1 is SGHNT, CDR2 YYREEE (reference sequence). The CDR3 loop spans 16 amino acids. V dropped 0 bases and J dropped 7 bases, with 14 bases sitting between them. The CDR3 bases are TGTGCCAGCAGCTTGGCTGACAGCGGGAGGAATTCACCCCTCCACTTT. The encoded protein is CASSLADSGRNSPLHF.

The chain recombines TRBV4-3 with TRBJ2-3; TRBD1 matches 9 bases. V lost 4 bases, J lost 6 bases, and 8 bases stayed unmatched. The CDR3 contains 15 residues. The germline V gene has CDR1 LGHNA and CDR2 YSLEER. CDR3 loop: CASSLQGAEVDTQYF. CDR3 sequence (DNA): TGCGCCAGCAGCCTACAGGGGGCAGAGGTGGATACGCAGTATTTT.

The chain recombines TRBV2 with TRBJ2-1; 10 positions agree with TRBD2. This CDR3 is built from 15 residues. Germline values: CDR1 SNHLY, CDR2 FYNNEI. V gave up 6 bases and J gave up 5 bases; unmatched junction bases: 7. The CDR3 DNA is TGTGCCAGCAGAAAGCTAGCGGGAGCCAACAATGAGCAGTTCTTC. Its protein product is CASRKLAGANNEQFF.

The V call is TRBV7-9, the J call TRBJ1-2, with a tentative D call TRBD1 (5 bases). Trimming stripped 2 bases from V and 4 bases from J, with 5 bases between. The CDR3 sequence is 12 residues long. CDR1 SEHNR and CDR2 FQNEAQ come from the germline V gene (reference sequence). In nucleotides, the CDR3 is TGTGCCAGCAGCTTACAGGGCTATGGCTACACCTTC. This gives the protein CASSLQGYGYTF.

This chain links TRBV30 with TRBJ1-5; unclear D gene. The CDR3 consists of 14 residues. Looked up from germline, CDR1 is GTSNPN and CDR2 is SVGIG (reference sequence). V lost 4 bases, J lost 0 bases, and 10 bases lay in between. CDR3 residues: CAWTTESSNQPQHF. The CDR3 DNA follows: TGTGCCTGGACGACGGAGTCTAGCAATCAGCCCCAGCATTTT.

The chain has TRBV18 and TRBJ1-4; D gene uncertain. The CDR3 spans 15 residues. CDR1 is KGHSH and CDR2 is LQKENI in the germline V gene. Trimming pared 0 bases from V and 2 bases from J, leaving 7 bases between. The CDR3 loop reads CASSPPGITNEKLFF. For the CDR3, the DNA is TGTGCCAGCTCACCACCCGGTATCACTAATGAAAAACTGTTTTTT. The full variable domain, in which reference TRBV18 and TRBJ1-4 provide the parts outside the CDR3, is NAGVMQNPRHLVRRRGQEARLRCSPMKGHSHVYWYRQLPEEGLKFMVYLQKENIIDESGMPKERFSAEFPKEGPSILRIQQVVRGDSAAYFCASSPPGITNEKLFFGSGTQLSVL.

The rearrangement joins TRBV9 to TRBJ1-5; D call uncertain. Germline V gene data show CDR1 as SGDLS and CDR2 as YYNGEE. This CDR3 is 14 amino acids long. V lost 0 bases and J 0 bases, leaving 4 bases between the germline ends. CDR3 nucleotides: TGTGCCAGCAGCGTAGACAGTAGCAATCAGCCCCAGCATTTT. Translation gives CASSVDSSNQPQHF.

The CDR3 here is CASSPSERYGYTF. The CDR3 coding sequence is TGTGCCAGCTCACCGTCAGAACGCTATGGCTACACCTTC. This chain joins TRBV18 and TRBJ1-2; D is undetermined. Germline V lookup: CDR1 KGHSH, CDR2 LQKENI. The ends were cut back, 3 bases at V and 4 bases at J, with 9 bases in the middle. The CDR3 is 13 amino acids.

The chain combines TRBV18 with TRBJ1-3; D call uncertain. Trimming removed 1 base at V and 0 bases at J, with 13 bases between. The CDR3 has 17 amino acids. The germline gives CDR1 KGHSH, CDR2 LQKENI. CDR3 bases: TGTGCCAGCTCACCACTACAGCCCGAGAGCTCTGGAAACACCATATATTTT. Translating gives CASSPLQPESSGNTIYF. The full variable domain, in which reference TRBV18 and TRBJ1-3 provide the parts outside the CDR3, is NAGVMQNPRHLVRRRGQEARLRCSPMKGHSHVYWYRQLPEEGLKFMVYLQKENIIDESGMPKERFSAEFPKEGPSILRIQQVVRGDSAAYFCASSPLQPESSGNTIYFGEGSWLTVV.

The chain employs TRBV9 and TRBJ2-7, with D perhaps matching TRBD2 (6 bases). V lost 2 bases and J 3 bases, leaving 12 bases between the germline ends. The germline gives CDR1 SGDLS, CDR2 YYNGEE. The CDR3 covers 14 residues. For the CDR3, the DNA is TGTGCCAGCAGCGTGGCGGGACGGGACTACGAGCAGTACTTC. Amino acids: CASSVAGRDYEQYF.

As DNA, the CDR3 is TGTGCCAGTAGTAAGGGGGTCCGGAACGGGGTATACGAGCAGTACTTC. Its protein product is CASSKGVRNGVYEQYF. V usage is TRBV19 and J usage is TRBJ2-7, with D maybe TRBD1 (6 bases). Trimming pared 4 bases from V and 4 bases from J, leaving 20 bases between. The CDR3 runs 16 residues. The germline V gene encodes CDR1 LNHDA and CDR2 SQIVND (reference sequence).

In this sample, this clone turned up once. DNA for the CDR3: TGTGCCAGCAGCCCACGGACAGGGGGGAACAATGAGCAGTTCTTC. It yields the protein CASSPRTGGNNEQFF. The genes are TRBV7-3 and TRBJ2-1; TRBD1 agrees at 10 bases. In germline, CDR1 is SGHTA, CDR2 FQGTGA. The V and J ends lost 5 bases and 5 bases, in that order; junction bases with no gene match: 6. This CDR3 is built from 15 residues.

The genes are TRBV6-5 and TRBJ1-5, with D uncertain. V was clipped by 6 bases and J by 2 bases, with 14 bases between them. The CDR3 sequence is 15 residues long. Germline values: CDR1 MNHEY, CDR2 SVGAGI. In DNA, the CDR3 is TGTGCCAGCAGACACCGGGCCGGGGGCAATCAGCCCCAGCATTTT. It codes for CASRHRAGGNQPQHF.

The chain links TRBV14 to TRBJ2-7, with 7 nucleotides matching TRBD1. The CDR3 sequence is 13 residues long. Trimming cost V 0 bases and J 12 bases; bases outside gene matches: 8. From germline, CDR1 is SGHDN and CDR2 FVKESK. CDR3 residues: CASSQERQGRRYF. For the CDR3, the DNA is TGTGCCAGCAGCCAAGAAAGACAGGGTCGGCGGTACTTC.

The chain recombines TRBV9 with TRBJ1-1; 8 nucleotides agree with TRBD1. The CDR3 runs to 15 residues. Trimming at V came to 4 bases and at J to 2 bases, leaving 7 bases not matched to a gene. CDR1 and CDR2 from the germline V gene are SGDLS and YYNGEE. CDR3 sequence reads: CASSTRTGSNTEAFF. The CDR3 region has the DNA TGTGCCAGCAGCACTCGGACAGGGAGCAACACTGAAGCTTTCTTT. Complete variable domain (other parts from reference TRBV9 and TRBJ1-1): DSGVTQTPKHLITATGQRVTLRCSPRSGDLSVYWYQQSLDQGLQFLIQYYNGEERAKGNILERFSAQQFPDLHSELNLSSLELGDSALYFCASSTRTGSNTEAFFGQGTRLTVV.

This chain uses TRBV3-1 (or the pseudogene TRBV3-2) with TRBJ1-2, with D unclear. Trimming shortened V by 2 bases and J by 6 bases, and 4 bases separated the two germline ends. The length of the CDR3 is 11 residues. In germline, CDR1 is LGHDT, CDR2 YNNKEL (reference sequence). The CDR3 DNA reads TGTGCCAGCAGCCAACGAGATGGCTACACCTTC. Translating gives CASSQRDGYTF.

The V call is TRBV28, the J call TRBJ1-4; no reliable D call. Trimming took off 2 bases at V and 7 bases at J, with 11 bases between the two ends. The length of the CDR3 is 14 residues. Germline V gene data show CDR1 as MDHEN and CDR2 as SYDVKM. In DNA form, the CDR3 reads TGTGCCAGCAGTTTACCCAATCTCGGTGAAAAACTGTTTTTT. Translating it yields CASSLPNLGEKLFF.

The chain recombines TRBV6-2 or TRBV6-3 with TRBJ2-3, with TRBD1 identical over 9 bases. The CDR3 is 16 residues long. V trimming: 4 bases; J trimming: 4 bases; junction bases outside the gene matches: 9. The germline gives CDR1 MNHEY, CDR2 SVGEGT. CDR3 sequence: CASSSMGTGSSDTQYF. CDR3 bases: TGTGCCAGCAGTTCGATGGGGACAGGGTCGTCAGATACGCAGTATTTT.

The chain combines TRBV19 with TRBJ1-5, with a possible D match to TRBD1 (5 bases). The CDR3 totals 15 residues. V gave up 9 bases and J gave up 2 bases, with 17 bases separating them. Germline CDR1 and CDR2: LNHDA and SQIVND (reference sequence). The CDR3 coding sequence is TGTGCCAGCCTCGGCAGTGGGGCCGGCAATCAGCCCCAGCATTTT. Its protein is CASLGSGAGNQPQHF. Full variable domain (outside the CDR3, taken from reference TRBV19 and TRBJ1-5): DGGITQSPKYLFRKEGQNVTLSCEQNLNHDAMYWYRQDPGQGLRLIYYSQIVNDFQKGDIAEGYSVSREKKESFPLTVTSAQKNPTAFYLCASLGSGAGNQPQHFGDGTRLSIL.

This chain joins TRBV12-5 and TRBJ2-3; 8 positions match TRBD1. The CDR3 length is 13 residues. V dropped 6 bases and J dropped 5; count of bases not matched to a gene: 4. The V gene's germline CDR1 is LGHNT and CDR2 FRNRAP. The CDR3 DNA is TGTGCTAGTGGGCCCAGGGGGCAAGATACGCAGTATTTT. Translating gives CASGPRGQDTQYF.